The clone carrying this T cell receptor beta chain showed up many times. Its specificity is unknown. TCRdb independently ran MiXCR on the reads; one entry per CDR3 protein. Altogether 400,000 or so distinct CDR3 sequences are present, 15% to 20% being singletons, with the ten largest covering approximately 10%. These data originate in a study of T cell repertoires in cytomegalovirus infection. Study-wide results and limits: The cumulative frequency of public TCR beta families distinguished individuals who carried CMV together with the relevant HLA.

The CDR3 has 13 residues. Germline V gene lookup returns CDR1 SEHNR and CDR2 FQNEAQ (reference sequence). Trimming pared 2 bases from V and 4 bases from J, leaving 7 bases between. This TCR derives from a human donor in good health (CMV status not recorded). Some clones in this sample may be carry-over from other donors' samples. The V call is TRBV7-9, the J call TRBJ2-3; a possible D gene is TRBD2 (5 bases). Material: PBMCs. DNA of the CDR3: TGTGCCAGCAGCTTACTAGCCCCAGATACGCAGTATTTT. Translated: CASSLLAPDTQYF.